Below, 28 T cell receptor beta chains from the same sample are listed, as sequenced in a study of T cell clonality in common variable immunodeficiency. General study results and limits: Reportedly, TCR beta sequences from common variable immunodeficiency showed fewer deletions and N-nucleotide insertions.

Antigens for these TCRs are unknown. Data came from immunoSEQ multiplex PCR; TCRdb stores just in-frame clones and leaves some out. The sample yields 40,000 or so clones, without any singletons. Sequences were obtained from peripheral blood mononuclear cells. The receptors shown here come from a human donor with common variable immunodeficiency.

This clone was observed many times. The read halts 3 residues ahead of the CDR3 end, with the missing end drawn from the germline J gene. The V and J genes are TRBV20-1 and TRBJ2-3; tentative D call: TRBD2 (6 bases). Germline assignment: CDR1 DFQATT and CDR2 SNEGSKA (reference sequence). The CDR3 has 13 amino acids. Trimming stripped 6 bases from V and 0 bases from J, with 10 bases between. This CDR3 reads CSAPAGSTDTQYF. The sequenced part of the CDR3 DNA is TGCAGTGCACCAGCGGGCAGCACAGATACG.

This clone was picked up a small number of times. Read data end 3 residues before the CDR3 end; the end is taken from the germline J gene. The chain uses TRBV19 and TRBJ1-2; 7 positions agree with TRBD1. V dropped 6 bases and J dropped 3; count of bases not matched to a gene: 4. CDR1 is LNHDA and CDR2 is SQIVND in the germline V gene (reference sequence). This CDR3 is built from 13 residues. The CDR3 loop reads CASRGGGYYGYTF. The covered CDR3 bases are TGTGCCAGTAGAGGGGGCGGATACTATGGC.

On this clone itself: The read falls 3 residues short of the CDR3 end, and the missing part is taken from the germline J gene. J is TRBJ2-7 and V is TRBV6-2 or TRBV6-3, with D uncertain. The CDR3 sequence is 14 residues long. Germline V gives CDR1 MNHEY, CDR2 SVGEGT. V was shortened by 6 bases and J by 0 bases, with 12 bases between the two germline ends. The sequenced CDR3 bases are TGTGCCAGCAGCTCAAGCACGAGCTCCTACGAG. Translation: CASSSSTSSYE. Given in full, the CDR3 is CASSSSTSSYEQYF.

This clone was observed a handful of times. The read terminates 3 residues ahead of where the CDR3 ends, so the germline J gene completes it. The chain is built from TRBV20-1 and TRBJ1-2; possible D gene TRBD1, 5 bases. Germline V gene sequence: CDR1 DFQATT, CDR2 SNEGSKA (reference sequence). V was shortened by 6 bases and J by 2 bases, with 7 bases between the two germline ends. The CDR3 totals 11 residues. The CDR3 bases that were read are TGCAGTGCCTCAGGGAACTATGGC. Protein sequence: CSASGNYG. The whole CDR3 region reads CSASGNYGYTF.

This clone was seen many times. The read ends 3 residues before the CDR3 terminus; that terminus is restored from the germline J gene. The gene calls are TRBV20-1 and TRBJ1-2; D not resolved. This CDR3 is built from 14 residues. Looked up from germline, CDR1 is DFQATT and CDR2 is SNEGSKA (reference sequence). Trimming shortened V by 2 bases and J by 2 bases, and 12 bases separated the two germline ends. CDR3 region: CSARPAGRNYGYTF. CDR3 DNA (partial): TGCAGTGCTAGACCTGCAGGTCGGAACTATGGC.

This clone has just a few counts. The CDR3 is cut off 3 residues early in the read; its end comes from the germline J gene. The chain couples TRBV30 to TRBJ2-2; 10 bases agree with TRBD2. The V gene's germline CDR1 is GTSNPN and CDR2 SVGIG (reference sequence). The CDR3 runs to 16 residues. With V trimmed by 0 bases and J by 5 bases, 6 bases remained unmatched. Incomplete CDR3 DNA: TGTGCCTGGAGTGTGGCACTAGCGGGATTAACCGGGGAG. This codes for CAWSVALAGLTGE. The entire CDR3 reads CAWSVALAGLTGELFF.

Points on this clone: The CDR3 goes on 3 residues after the read ends, and that part is filled in from the germline J gene. The rearrangement links TRBV19 to TRBJ2-2, with TRBD2 matching 10 bases. The CDR3 is made up of 16 amino acids. With V trimmed by 4 bases and J by 6 bases, 8 bases remained unmatched. Per the germline V gene, CDR1 is LNHDA and CDR2 is SQIVND (reference sequence). The CDR3 is CASSRRLAGSAGELFF. The sequenced CDR3 bases are TGTGCCAGTAGTAGAAGACTAGCGGGTTCCGCCGGGGAG. Full variable domain (outside the CDR3, taken from reference TRBV19 and TRBJ2-2): DGGITQSPKYLFRKEGQNVTLSCEQNLNHDAMYWYRQDPGQGLRLIYYSQIVNDFQKGDIAEGYSVSREKKESFPLTVTSAQKNPTAFYLCASSRRLAGSAGELFFGEGSRLTVL.

This clone was seen a few times. The DNA ends 3 residues before the CDR3 does, and the rest of the CDR3 is filled in from the germline J gene. The genes are TRBV2 and TRBJ2-1; TRBD2 agrees at 8 bases. The CDR3 totals 15 residues. The V gene's germline CDR1 is SNHLY and CDR2 FYNNEI. Unmatched junction bases numbered 10, after V lost 7 bases and J lost 5 bases. The CDR3 is CASNRLARDHNEQFF. The sequenced part of the CDR3 DNA is TGTGCCAGCAATAGACTAGCGCGCGACCACAATGAG.

This clone has more than one count but fewer than ten. The read finishes 3 residues shy of the CDR3 end, and the germline J gene is used to complete it. The chain joins TRBV20-1 to TRBJ2-1, with TRBD1 as a possible D gene (5 bases). CDR1 and CDR2 from the germline V gene are DFQATT and SNEGSKA (reference sequence). The CDR3 spans 17 residues. Between the trimmed V and J ends, which lost 5 bases and 4 bases, there was a span of 24 bases. The CDR3 loop reads CSAVVSGDPGQYNEQFF. The DNA read from the CDR3 is TGCAGTGCTGTAGTATCAGGAGACCCCGGACAATACAATGAG.

By sample fraction, this clone is medium-sized. Coverage ceases 3 residues before the CDR3 finishes, and the germline J gene fills in the end. V usage is TRBV30 and J usage is TRBJ2-1, with D possibly being TRBD1 (6 bases). The CDR3 runs 12 residues. Germline V gives CDR1 GTSNPN, CDR2 SVGIG (reference sequence). The V and J ends lost 4 bases and 5 bases respectively, with 9 bases between them. The sequenced part of the CDR3 DNA is TGTGCCTGGAATCAGGGGAACAATGAG. This sequence encodes CAWNQGNNE. From start to end, the CDR3 is CAWNQGNNEQFF.

This clone was observed many times. The CDR3 extends 3 residues past the end of the read, so its final part is completed from the germline J gene. The rearrangement uses TRBV5-4 and TRBJ1-1, with D possibly being TRBD1 (5 bases). The CDR3 has 16 residues. V gave up 4 bases and J gave up 3 bases, with 19 bases separating them. Germline V lookup: CDR1 SGHNT, CDR2 YYREEE (reference sequence). CDR3 amino acids: CASSAQVGVSYTEAFF. The CDR3 DNA, read in part, is TGTGCCAGCAGCGCCCAGGTAGGGGTTTCTTACACTGAA. Combining the CDR3 with reference TRBV5-4 and TRBJ1-1 gives the whole variable domain ETGVTQSPTHLIKTRGQQVTLRCSSQSGHNTVSWYQQALGQGPQFIFQYYREEENGRGNFPPRFSGLQFPNYSSELNVNALELDDSALYLCASSAQVGVSYTEAFFGQGTRLTVV.

This clone was seen a handful of times. The sequence runs out 3 residues before the end of the CDR3; the remainder is reconstructed from the germline J gene. The rearrangement links TRBV11-3 to TRBJ2-1, with D tentatively TRBD2 (5 bases). Germline CDR1 reads SGHNT; CDR2 reads YENEEA. CDR3 length: 14 residues. Trimming removed 5 bases from V and 9 bases from J, with 17 bases in between. The sequenced part of the CDR3 DNA is TGTGCCAGCAGCCCCACCGCGGGTGGGGTTGAG. This encodes CASSPTAGGVE. The whole CDR3 is CASSPTAGGVEQFF. The full variable domain, rest sourced from reference TRBV11-3 and TRBJ2-1, is EAGVVQSPRYKIIEKKQPVAFWCNPISGHNTLYWYLQNLGQGPELLIRYENEEAVDDSQLPKDRFSAERLKGVDSTLKIQPAELGDSAVYLCASSPTAGGVEQFFGPGTRLTVL.

In the case of this clone: The read halts 3 residues ahead of the CDR3 end, with the missing end drawn from the germline J gene. J is TRBJ2-5 and V is TRBV2; no clear D gene. Trimming pared 5 bases from V and 5 bases from J, leaving 15 bases between. Germline V gene data show CDR1 as SNHLY and CDR2 as FYNNEI. The CDR3 sequence is 14 residues long. CDR3 amino acids: CASSLHSSAETQYF. The sequenced part of the CDR3 DNA is TGTGCCAGCAGTTTACACAGTTCTGCGGAGACC.

There are many counts of this clone. From the germline J gene comes the end of the CDR3, since the read stops 3 residues before it. The rearrangement uses TRBV5-1 and TRBJ1-1; tentative D call: TRBD1 (6 bases). The CDR3 spans 16 residues. V was trimmed by 3 bases and J by 2 bases, leaving 17 bases between them. Looked up from germline, CDR1 is SGHRS and CDR2 is YFSETQ. The CDR3 bases that were read are TGCGCCAGCAGCTCGGACAGCCCCTTGATTAACACTGAA. Amino acid sequence: CASSSDSPLINTE. The whole CDR3 is CASSSDSPLINTEAFF.

This clone has a count of ten or more. The read gets to within 3 residues of the CDR3 end, and the germline J gene fills in the rest. The V and J genes are TRBV10-3 and TRBJ2-5, with 8 bases aligning to TRBD1. With 2 bases clipped from V and 4 bases from J, the junction kept 18 bases outside the gene matches. The CDR3 loop spans 19 amino acids. Germline CDR1 reads ENHRY; CDR2 reads SYGVKD. The CDR3 loop reads CAISEPDRGRGTAPETQYF. Incomplete CDR3 DNA: TGTGCCATCAGTGAGCCCGACAGGGGACGCGGGACCGCTCCAGAGACC.

This clone has ten or more counts. The read terminates 3 residues ahead of where the CDR3 ends, so the germline J gene completes it. This chain uses TRBV20-1 with TRBJ2-2, with TRBD1 as a possible D gene (5 bases). Germline V gene sequence: CDR1 DFQATT, CDR2 SNEGSKA (reference sequence). This CDR3 spans 12 amino acids. Trimming left V 6 bases short and J 3 bases short, with 8 bases between. The CDR3 sequence: CSAGRDTGELFF. The sequenced part of the CDR3 DNA is TGCAGTGCGGGCAGGGACACCGGGGAG.

The sample holds a few counts of this clone. From the germline J gene comes the end of the CDR3, since the read stops 3 residues before it. The gene calls are TRBV2 and TRBJ2-1; TRBD2 agrees at 10 bases. Germline-derived CDR1 and CDR2 are SNHLY and FYNNEI. V was pared by 10 bases and J by 4 bases, with 16 bases of the junction left unmatched. This CDR3 comprises 17 residues. Here the CDR3 reads CATFRGVAGGLYNEQFF. The sequenced part of the CDR3 DNA is TGTGCCACCTTCCGAGGGGTAGCGGGGGGACTATACAATGAG.

To note about this clone: With the read ending 3 residues before the CDR3 end, the germline J gene is used to fill in that end. V usage is TRBV7-6 and J usage is TRBJ1-4; 9 bases are shared with TRBD1. CDR3 length: 14 residues. Germline CDR1 is SGHVS and CDR2 is FNYEAQ. V was clipped by 5 bases and J by 5 bases; unmatched bases: 3. CDR3 protein: CASSLGTGNEKLFF. Incomplete CDR3 DNA: TGTGCCAGCAGCCTCGGGACAGGGAATGAAAAA.

This clone was detected a few times. The observed sequence ends 3 residues before the CDR3 terminus, with the missing tail filled in from the germline J gene. The chain recombines TRBV6-4 with TRBJ2-1, with 8 nucleotides matching TRBD2. CDR3 size: 12 residues. Trimming at V came to 6 bases and at J to 9 bases, leaving 4 bases not matched to a gene. Germline V gene data show CDR1 as MRHNA and CDR2 as SNTAGT. CDR3 DNA, as far as it was read: TGTGCCAGCAGGGGAGCGGGAGTTGAG. This codes for CASRGAGVE. The entire CDR3 reads CASRGAGVEQFF.

This clone occurred many times. The sequence runs out 3 residues before the end of the CDR3; the remainder is reconstructed from the germline J gene. The gene calls are TRBV20-1 and TRBJ2-3; D gene ambiguous. This CDR3 spans 12 amino acids. V was cut by 4 bases and J by 7 bases, with 12 bases left in between. CDR1 and CDR2 (germline): DFQATT, SNEGSKA (reference sequence). The CDR3 here is CSAMLPSHTQYF. The sequenced part of the CDR3 DNA is TGCAGTGCTATGTTGCCCAGTCATACG.

This clone came up many times. The read is 3 residues too short to cover the CDR3 end, so that end is filled in from the germline J gene. The rearrangement joins TRBV2 to TRBJ2-7, with TRBD2 matching 7 bases. Germline V gene lookup returns CDR1 SNHLY and CDR2 FYNNEI. Trimming took 7 bases from V and 3 from J; bases not matched to a gene: 9. This CDR3 is 14 amino acids long. CDR3 sequence reads: CASTPGGGDYEQYF. CDR3 DNA, as far as it was read: TGTGCCAGCACCCCGGGGGGAGGGGACTACGAG.

CDR3 amino acids: CASSVQALTSGRDSYEQYF. The CDR3 bases that were read are TGTGCCAGTAGTGTACAGGCTTTGACTAGCGGGCGAGACTCCTACGAG. V and J are TRBV19 and TRBJ2-7; TRBD2 matches at 10 bases. The DNA ends 3 residues before the CDR3 does, and the rest of the CDR3 is filled in from the germline J gene. The CDR3 length is 19 residues. Germline values: CDR1 LNHDA, CDR2 SQIVND (reference sequence). The J segment lost 0 bases and the V segment lost 5 bases, leaving 16 bases of the junction unmatched. Together with reference TRBV19 and TRBJ2-7, the CDR3 gives the full variable domain: DGGITQSPKYLFRKEGQNVTLSCEQNLNHDAMYWYRQDPGQGLRLIYYSQIVNDFQKGDIAEGYSVSREKKESFPLTVTSAQKNPTAFYLCASSVQALTSGRDSYEQYFGPGTRLTVT.

This clone has a count of ten or more. The sequence runs out 3 residues before the end of the CDR3; the remainder is reconstructed from the germline J gene. The chain combines TRBV2 with TRBJ1-1; D is perhaps TRBD1 (5 bases). Looked up from germline, CDR1 is SNHLY and CDR2 is FYNNEI. V was cut by 3 bases and J by 4 bases, with 9 bases left in between. The CDR3 has 13 residues. The part of the CDR3 DNA that was read is TGTGCCAGCAGTGACAGGGAGGGCACTGAA. This gives the protein CASSDREGTE. The CDR3 in full is CASSDREGTEAFF.

In this sample, this clone turned up many times. Read sequence stops 3 residues before the CDR3 end, and the germline J gene provides the missing end. This chain connects TRBV11-2 to TRBJ1-3; D is unresolved. The ends were cut back, 0 bases at V and 4 bases at J, with 10 bases in the middle. CDR1 SGHAT and CDR2 FQNNGV come from the germline V gene. This CDR3 contains 15 residues. The CDR3 region is CASSLEGSRGNTIYF. The part of the CDR3 DNA that was read is TGTGCCAGCAGCTTAGAAGGCTCAAGGGGAAACACC. Using reference TRBV11-2 and TRBJ1-3 for the parts outside the CDR3, the full variable domain is EAGVAQSPRYKIIEKRQSVAFWCNPISGHATLYWYQQILGQGPKLLIQFQNNGVVDDSQLPKDRFSAERLKGVDSTLKIQPAKLEDSAVYLCASSLEGSRGNTIYFGEGSWLTVV.

This clone was detected many times. The CDR3 extends 3 residues past the end of the read, so its final part is completed from the germline J gene. The V gene is TRBV6-2 or TRBV6-3, the J gene TRBJ2-7; the D gene is possibly TRBD1 (5 bases). The V end was cut by 2 bases, the J end by 3 bases, with 11 bases between. The germline gives CDR1 MNHEY, CDR2 SVGEGT. The CDR3 loop spans 14 amino acids. The CDR3 protein is CASSYQQGGYEQYF. The CDR3 bases that were read are TGTGCCAGCAGTTACCAGCAGGGTGGCTACGAG.

On this clone: The read terminates 3 residues ahead of where the CDR3 ends, so the germline J gene completes it. V and J are TRBV7-9 and TRBJ2-5; D unresolved. Germline V gives CDR1 SEHNR, CDR2 FQNEAQ (reference sequence). The CDR3 is made up of 14 amino acids. Trimming removed 2 bases at V and 0 bases at J, with 7 bases between. Incomplete CDR3 DNA: TGTGCCAGCAGCTTAATGTCAGACCAAGAGACC. This translates into CASSLMSDQET. The CDR3 reads in full as CASSLMSDQETQYF.

This clone came up a few times. The read finishes 3 residues shy of the CDR3 end, and the germline J gene is used to complete it. The chain couples TRBV6-2 or TRBV6-3 to TRBJ1-1; no clear D gene. The CDR3 has 13 residues. Trimming shortened V by 2 bases and J by 7 bases, and 11 bases separated the two germline ends. In germline, CDR1 is MNHEY, CDR2 SVGEGT. The sequenced CDR3 bases are TGTGCCAGCAGTTACAGAGGTCTTGTTGAA. It is translated as CASSYRGLVE. The complete CDR3 protein is CASSYRGLVEAFF.

This clone showed up many times. The read ends 3 residues early relative to the CDR3; the germline J gene fills the gap. The V call is TRBV30, the J call TRBJ1-5; perhaps TRBD1 as D (5 bases). CDR1 and CDR2 from the germline V gene are GTSNPN and SVGIG (reference sequence). V lost 2 bases to trimming and J lost 7 bases, with 12 bases between them. This CDR3 is built from 13 residues. The part of the CDR3 DNA that was read is TGTGCCTGGAGTATATCAGGGAACCAGCCC. Amino acids: CAWSISGNQP. The CDR3 reads in full as CAWSISGNQPQHF.